A single sample gave rise to the 5 T cell receptor beta chains below, sequenced in a study of CXCR3-negative and CXCR3-positive naive CD8 T cells. With UMI labels, 5' RACE was used to prepare the TRB cDNA libraries. Reprocessing the 5' RACE reads, TCRdb reports a single entry for every CDR3 protein and omits DNA. The repertoire table contains approximately 41,000 distinct CDR3 sequences. The sequencing input was memory CD8+ T cells from blood. The receptors here all came from a human donor in good health. Some clones in this sample may be carry-over from other donors' samples.

The genes are TRBV29-1 and TRBJ2-7; TCRdb returns TRBD1, unconfirmable since there is no DNA. CDR3 length equals 15 residues. The germline V gene encodes CDR1 SQVTM and CDR2 ANQGSEA. The CDR3 spells CSVMGGTEDFYEQYF.

V gene TRBV7-9 combines with J gene TRBJ2-7. The CDR3 has 14 residues. The germline gives CDR1 SEHNR, CDR2 FQNEAQ (reference sequence). CDR3 sequence reads: CASSLERSSNEQYF.

The chain's CDR3 is CAISDLGLAGGFYNEQFF. V is TRBV10-3 and J is TRBJ2-1; TCRdb selects TRBD2, and the lack of DNA leaves this call unchecked. Germline V gives CDR1 ENHRY, CDR2 SYGVKD. This CDR3 region has 18 residues.

The rearrangement links TRBV12-3 or TRBV12-4 to TRBJ1-6; lacking DNA, the TRBD1 call made by TCRdb goes unchecked. This CDR3 spans 14 amino acids. The CDR3 sequence is CASRWDSDNSPLHF.

J is TRBJ1-4 and V is TRBV12-3 or TRBV12-4. This CDR3 comprises 11 residues. This chain's CDR3 is CASSPRSRLFF.